The present entry profiles one T cell receptor beta chain with its context. The data belong to a study of patients and donors after allogeneic stem cell transplantation. TCRdb passed the RT-PCR reads through MiXCR, listing each CDR3 protein once. The sample holds about 1,300 distinct CDR3 sequences; less than 45% are singletons and the top ten take roughly a third. The V segment lost 2 bases and the J segment 5 bases; nucleotides outside the gene matches: 9. The germline CDR1 and CDR2 sequences are SGHTA and FQGNSA. The CDR3 sequence is 16 residues long. The sequenced sample consisted of blood, either unsorted or a sorted T cell fraction (not recorded which). V usage is TRBV7-2 and J usage is TRBJ2-1, with TRBD2 identical over 7 bases. The sequence was obtained from a human donor who was either an allogeneic HSCT recipient or a stem cell or donor lymphocyte infusion donor (not recorded which). It is not recorded whose cells these are; they may come from a transplant donor. CDR3 region: CASSLSGGRANNEQFF. The CDR3 DNA sequence: TGTGCCAGCAGCTTATCGGGCGGGAGAGCGAACAATGAGCAGTTCTTC.